This passage covers 11 T cell receptor beta chains from one sample sequenced in a study of technical replicates of blood from a few donors. Clones were sequenced by immunoSEQ multiplex PCR, and TCRdb holds only the in-frame ones, with some missing. The data show approximately 100,000 clones, roughly 95% seen once. The sample consisted of T cells isolated from PBMCs. These receptors came from a human donor in good health.

The chain has TRBV5-8 and TRBJ2-6; TRBD1 aligns across 8 bases. Losses at the gene ends were 3 bases for V and 0 bases for J; bases not matched to a gene: 11. The germline CDR1 and CDR2 sequences are SGHTS and YDEGEE. This CDR3 contains 19 residues. The CDR3 spells CASSSLRTGRSSGANVLTF. Written as DNA, the CDR3 is TGTGCCAGCAGCTCCCTACGGACAGGGAGGAGCTCTGGGGCCAACGTCCTGACTTTC.

This rearrangement joins TRBV30 to TRBJ1-6; 7 bases align to TRBD1. CDR1 GTSNPN and CDR2 SVGIG come from the germline V gene (reference sequence). J gave up 9 bases and V 0 bases, and 5 bases lay outside the gene matches. CDR3 length: 14 residues. This CDR3 is CAWSVTGIGSPLHF. The CDR3 bases are TGTGCCTGGAGTGTGACAGGGATAGGTTCACCCCTCCACTTT.

V usage is TRBV4-1 and J usage is TRBJ1-6; D may be TRBD1 (6 bases). Between the trimmed V and J ends, which lost 5 bases and 7 bases, there was a span of 18 bases. The CDR3 is 16 amino acids. The germline V gene encodes CDR1 MGHRA and CDR2 YSYEKL. The CDR3 region is CASSVAPPGVNSPLHF. The DNA of the CDR3 is TGCGCCAGCAGCGTAGCGCCCCCAGGGGTCAATTCACCCCTCCACTTT.

This chain links TRBV25-1 with TRBJ2-1; weak D call: TRBD2 (5 bases). V dropped 2 bases and J dropped 0 bases, with 14 bases sitting between them. The CDR3 sequence is 17 residues long. CDR1 and CDR2 (germline): MGHDK, SYGVNS. The CDR3 DNA follows: TGTGCCAGCAGTGAACCCGGCCAAGGGAGCTCCTACAATGAGCAGTTCTTC. Its translation is CASSEPGQGSSYNEQFF.

The rearrangement uses TRBV5-1 and TRBJ2-3; TRBD2 might be the D (5 bases). CDR1 and CDR2 from the germline V gene are SGHRS and YFSETQ. Between the trimmed V and J ends, which lost 10 bases and 6 bases, there was a span of 24 bases. The CDR3 loop spans 15 amino acids. CDR3 coding DNA: TGCGCCTATTTGAGCATGGCGGGTGGCCCCGATACGCAGTATTTT. This sequence encodes CAYLSMAGGPDTQYF.

The rearrangement joins TRBV2 to TRBJ2-1; 9 nucleotides line up with TRBD1. This CDR3 has 13 amino acids. The trim removed 10 bases at V and 10 bases at J, leaving 11 bases unmatched. Germline assignment: CDR1 SNHLY and CDR2 FYNNEI. The CDR3 loop is CAMMGQGGAEQFF. In nucleotides, the CDR3 is TGTGCCATGATGGGACAGGGTGGGGCAGAGCAGTTCTTC.

V usage is TRBV11-2 and J usage is TRBJ1-1; D not certain. Trimming took off 3 bases at V and 11 bases at J, with 16 bases between the two ends. The CDR3 runs to 13 residues. The germline gives CDR1 SGHAT, CDR2 FQNNGV. CDR3 sequence (DNA): TGTGCCAGCAGCTTTACCCAGTCGAGGGAGGCTTTCTTT. This encodes CASSFTQSREAFF.

V is TRBV2 and J is TRBJ2-1; D gene uncertain. Germline-derived CDR1 and CDR2 are SNHLY and FYNNEI. With 7 bases removed from V and 8 bases from J, the gap between germline ends came to 6 bases. The CDR3 covers 10 residues. The CDR3 sequence: CASMFDEQFF. Here the CDR3 DNA reads TGTGCCAGCATGTTCGATGAGCAGTTCTTC.

V usage is TRBV19 and J usage is TRBJ1-3; 7 nucleotides align to TRBD1. The germline V gene encodes CDR1 LNHDA and CDR2 SQIVND (reference sequence). With 6 bases clipped from V and 2 bases from J, the junction kept 10 bases outside the gene matches. The CDR3 extends over 16 amino acids. As DNA, the CDR3 is TGTGCCAGTAGGGAAATCCGGGACAGACCTGGAAACACCATATATTTT. As protein: CASREIRDRPGNTIYF.

J is TRBJ2-3 and V is TRBV10-1; tentatively, D is TRBD1 (6 bases). Germline loops: CDR1 WNHNN, CDR2 SYGVQD (reference sequence). The ends were cut back, 5 bases at V and 1 base at J, with 10 bases in the middle. The CDR3 contains 14 residues. The CDR3 region has the DNA TGCGCCAGCAGTCAGGGGTCTTGCACAGATACGCAGTATTTT. Amino acids: CASSQGSCTDTQYF.

The rearrangement links TRBV28 to TRBJ2-1; TRBD2 matches 10 bases. Germline lookup yields CDR1 MDHEN and CDR2 SYDVKM. The CDR3 sequence is 14 residues long. V lost 5 bases and J lost 4; bases outside the gene matches: 2. The CDR3 coding sequence is TGTGCCAGCAGTGGACTAGCGGAATACAATGAGCAGTTCTTC. Translated, it gives CASSGLAEYNEQFF.